These 14 T cell receptor beta chains share one sample of origin, sequenced in a study of T cell clonotyping in hematopoietic cell transplantation. Clones were read by immunoSEQ multiplex PCR, and TCRdb kept only the in-frame ones, dropping some. This table holds 35,000 to 45,000 clones, roughly 92% found once. Sequenced input: peripheral blood mononuclear cells. The receptors stem from a woman aged 45-65 years in good health. Some clones in this sample may be carry-over from other donors' samples.

V usage is TRBV4-3 and J usage is TRBJ2-7; 7 bases are shared with TRBD1. CDR1 and CDR2 from the germline V gene are LGHNA and YSLEER. The CDR3 is 14 residues long. The ends lost 0 bases at V and 4 bases at J; junction bases unmatched: 3. Here the CDR3 reads CASSQDRGRYEQYF. In nucleotides, the CDR3 is TGCGCCAGCAGCCAAGATAGGGGGCGTTACGAGCAGTACTTC.

This chain connects TRBV2 to TRBJ1-6, with a weak D call TRBD1 (5 bases). V lost 4 bases and J 6 bases, leaving 10 bases between the germline ends. From germline, CDR1 is SNHLY and CDR2 FYNNEI. The CDR3 runs to 14 residues. The DNA for the CDR3 is TGTGCCAGCAGTGTGACAGCTAGTAATTCACCCCTCCACTTT. Its translation: CASSVTASNSPLHF.

This chain uses TRBV11-3 with TRBJ2-3; 7 nucleotides align to TRBD1. CDR1 is SGHNT, CDR2 YENEEA, per germline. J gave up 4 bases and V 5 bases, and 6 bases lay outside the gene matches. The CDR3 contains 14 residues. The chain's CDR3 is CASSPRQGPDTQYF. In DNA form, the CDR3 reads TGTGCCAGCAGCCCGCGACAGGGTCCAGATACGCAGTATTTT.

V usage is TRBV4-3 and J usage is TRBJ1-2, with TRBD1 as a possible D gene (5 bases). The CDR3 totals 16 residues. Germline V gene lookup returns CDR1 LGHNA and CDR2 YSLEER. Trimming stripped 0 bases from V and 3 bases from J, with 14 bases between. The CDR3 DNA is TGCGCCAGCAGCCAAGACGATATTCAGGGTCACTATGGCTACACCTTC. This translates into CASSQDDIQGHYGYTF.

This clone was detected once. As DNA, the CDR3 is TGTGCCAGCAGTCCCACCGGGACAGGGGGCTATGGCTACACCTTC. This sequence encodes CASSPTGTGGYGYTF. The rearrangement joins TRBV6-6 to TRBJ1-2, with TRBD1 matching 11 bases. CDR1 and CDR2 from the germline V gene are MNHNY and SVGAGI (reference sequence). V was pared by 5 bases and J by 4 bases, with 6 bases of the junction left unmatched. The CDR3 loop spans 15 amino acids.

The chain is built from TRBV18 and TRBJ1-5; possibly TRBD1 for D (5 bases). The CDR3 runs 16 residues. CDR1 and CDR2 (germline): KGHSH, LQKENI. Trimming took 3 bases from V and 2 from J, leaving 14 bases between them. The CDR3 nucleotides are TGTGCCAGCTCACCGGCCGAAGGGGTTGGCAATCAGCCCCAGCATTTT. It codes for CASSPAEGVGNQPQHF.

The V gene is TRBV11-3, the J gene TRBJ2-7; a possible D gene is TRBD2 (5 bases). The V gene lost 5 bases and the J gene lost 1 base, with 12 bases spanning the gap. The CDR3 totals 14 residues. CDR1 is SGHNT and CDR2 is YENEEA in the germline V gene. The CDR3 coding sequence is TGTGCCAGCAGCCCCCGGAGGATGTCCTACGAGCAGTACTTC. This codes for CASSPRRMSYEQYF.

The J gene is TRBJ1-6, the V gene TRBV7-2; D is unresolved. The CDR3 covers 14 residues. Trimming left V 4 bases short and J 7 bases short, with 11 bases between. Germline V gives CDR1 SGHTA, CDR2 FQGNSA. For the CDR3, the DNA is TGTGCCAGCAGCTCGGTCAGGCAAAATTCACCCCTCCACTTT. Residues: CASSSVRQNSPLHF.

The chain joins TRBV4-2 to TRBJ1-4; D gene ambiguous. This CDR3 has 12 amino acids. V was cut by 0 bases and J by 8 bases, with 4 bases left in between. CDR1 and CDR2 from the germline V gene are LGHNA and YNFKEQ. CDR3 in amino acids: CASSQDREKLFF. CDR3 nucleotide sequence: TGTGCCAGCAGCCAAGATAGAGAAAAACTGTTTTTT.

The chain recombines TRBV6-6 with TRBJ1-1, with a tentative D call TRBD1 (6 bases). In germline, CDR1 is MNHNY, CDR2 SVGAGI (reference sequence). The CDR3 extends over 15 amino acids. The V gene lost 2 bases and the J gene lost 4 bases, with 14 bases spanning the gap. CDR3 sequence: CASSYPGTRGTEAFF. CDR3 sequence (DNA): TGTGCCAGCAGTTACCCCGGGACAAGGGGCACTGAAGCTTTCTTT.

This chain joins TRBV9 and TRBJ1-3, with D possibly TRBD1 on 5 matching bases. The CDR3 runs 16 residues. Germline-derived CDR1 and CDR2 are SGDLS and YYNGEE. V shed 3 bases and J shed 0 bases, with 13 bases lying between them. CDR3 nucleotides: TGTGCCAGCAGCGCCCCCGGGGGGATCTCTGGAAACACCATATATTTT. This codes for CASSAPGGISGNTIYF.

The V gene is TRBV11-3, the J gene TRBJ2-5; D gene ambiguous. CDR3 length: 13 residues. Trimming cost V 1 base and J 3 bases, with 6 bases left between them. Per germline, CDR1 SGHNT and CDR2 YENEEA. CDR3 DNA sequence: TGTGCCAGCAGCTTAGCCTCCGAAGAGACCCAGTACTTC. This translates into CASSLASEETQYF.

CDR3 bases: TGTGCCAGCAGCTGGGGGCAGGAGCCTTTCACCCTCCACTTT. It encodes CASSWGQEPFTLHF. The chain employs TRBV7-2 and TRBJ1-6; perhaps TRBD1 as D (6 bases). The CDR3 length is 14 residues. The V end lost 4 bases, the J end lost 14 bases, and 18 bases lay between the germline ends. Germline V gene lookup returns CDR1 SGHTA and CDR2 FQGNSA.

This chain uses TRBV21-1 with TRBJ1-2; the tabulated D call, TRBD1, remains unverified against the DNA. TRBV21-1 is termed a pseudogene. This CDR3 comprises 16 residues. The CDR3 protein is CASSKGTGGTNYGYTF. CDR3 in DNA: TGTGCCAGCAGCAAAGGGACAGGGGGGACTAACTATGGCTACACCTTC.